The 16 T cell receptor beta chains below come from one sample, sequenced in a study of T cells in Graves' hyperthyroidism and ophthalmopathy. The investigators amplified TCR beta CDR3 regions from RNA transcripts. The TCR CDR3 was amplified in a first-round RT-PCR using the HTBI primer set. TCRdb called the multiplex PCR reads again in MiXCR, with one record for every CDR3 protein. This sample has 550,000 to 800,000 distinct CDR3 sequences, with roughly 15% found just once. The sample consisted of blood. The receptors shown here come from a man younger than 35 with Graves' hyperthyroidism.

This clonotype was counted a few times. The chain joins TRBV20-1 to TRBJ2-1, with 9 bases identical to TRBD2. Germline trimming cut 6 bases from V and 4 bases from J; bases unmatched to any gene: 7. CDR3 length: 14 amino acids. Per the germline V gene, CDR1 is DFQATT and CDR2 is SNEGSKA (reference sequence). Here the CDR3 DNA reads TGCAGTGCGCCTCTAGCGGGAAAGTACAATGAGCAGTTCTTC. Translation: CSAPLAGKYNEQFF.

This clonotype was seen only a few times. The chain carries TRBV20-1 and TRBJ2-1; the D is unclear. The germline V and J ends were trimmed by 1 base and 9 bases, with 13 bases remaining between them. CDR1 and CDR2 (germline): DFQATT, SNEGSKA (reference sequence). The length of the CDR3 is 13 residues. CDR3 sequence reads: CSARGKAWGEQFF. In nucleotides, the CDR3 is TGCAGTGCTAGAGGGAAAGCGTGGGGTGAGCAGTTCTTC.

This clonotype was counted many times. The chain carries TRBV7-8 and TRBJ2-5, with a possible D match to TRBD2 (6 bases). V shed 2 bases and J shed 7 bases, with 20 bases lying between them. The germline V gene has CDR1 SGHVS and CDR2 FQNEAQ. There are 16 residues in the CDR3. CDR3: CASSLTLAAGQGTQYF. As DNA, the CDR3 is TGTGCCAGCAGCTTAACTTTAGCGGCCGGGCAGGGGACCCAGTACTTC.

A word on this clonotype: Being one base from a much bigger clone, this may be a read error. The chain recombines TRBV28 with TRBJ2-7, with TRBD1 matching over 9 bases. The germline V gene has CDR1 MDHEN and CDR2 SYDVKM. This CDR3 comprises 16 residues. The CDR3 coding sequence is TGTGCCAGCAGCCCAACCGGGACAGGGTTCACCTACGAGCAGCACTTC. Residues: CASSPTGTGFTYEQHF.

This clonotype has more than one count but fewer than ten. The rearrangement links TRBV20-1 to TRBJ2-1; D possibly corresponds to TRBD1 (5 bases). Trimming cost V 3 bases and J 9 bases, with 12 bases left between them. The CDR3 sequence is 12 residues long. Looked up from germline, CDR1 is DFQATT and CDR2 is SNEGSKA (reference sequence). The DNA of the CDR3 is TGCAGTGCTAGTGTCAGGGCTGGTGAGCAGTTCTTC. Protein: CSASVRAGEQFF.

This clonotype was seen a few times. The V call is TRBV6-6, the J call TRBJ1-4; D not resolved. The CDR3 runs to 16 residues. V lost 2 bases, J lost 6 bases, and 16 bases lay in between. Germline loops: CDR1 MNHNY, CDR2 SVGAGI (reference sequence). CDR3 DNA: TGTGCCAGCAGTTACGGCCGGGGTAGGGAGGATGAAAAACTGTTTTTT. Protein sequence: CASSYGRGREDEKLFF.

This clonotype has only a few counts. The chain uses TRBV5-1 and TRBJ2-4, with D perhaps matching TRBD1 or TRBD2 (5 bases each). The CDR3 is 16 residues long. The V and J ends lost 4 bases and 6 bases respectively, with 20 bases between them. CDR1 and CDR2 from the germline V gene are SGHRS and YFSETQ. CDR3 region: CASSEFYGTVRNIQYF. The CDR3 coding sequence is TGCGCCAGCAGCGAGTTCTACGGGACGGTTAGAAACATTCAGTACTTC.

The rearrangement joins TRBV12-3 or TRBV12-4 to TRBJ1-3, with D possibly being TRBD1 (5 bases). This CDR3 is built from 13 residues. The ends were cut back, 3 bases at V and 7 bases at J, with 10 bases in the middle. CDR3 sequence (DNA): TGTGCCAGCAGTTTCGGGGCTAGCAACACCATATATTTT. It encodes CASSFGASNTIYF.

This clonotype appeared a few times. The rearrangement uses TRBV28 and TRBJ2-3; D perhaps matches TRBD1 (6 bases). With 4 bases removed from V and 5 bases from J, the gap between germline ends came to 25 bases. The CDR3 loop spans 18 amino acids. Germline CDR1 MDHEN, CDR2 SYDVKM. Here the CDR3 reads CASSSTLWAGATEDTQYF. The CDR3 bases are TGTGCCAGCAGTTCCACCCTTTGGGCAGGGGCCACTGAAGATACGCAGTATTTT.

In its sample, this clonotype was seen a few times. The J gene is TRBJ1-2, the V gene TRBV6-5, with 10 nucleotides matching TRBD1. CDR3 size: 14 residues. CDR1 and CDR2 (germline): MNHEY, SVGAGI. Unmatched junction bases numbered 0, after V lost 2 bases and J lost 3 bases. The CDR3 region has the DNA TGTGCCAGCAGTTACGGGACAGGGGACTATGGCTACACCTTC. Translating gives CASSYGTGDYGYTF.

This clonotype appeared many times. This chain links TRBV10-3 with TRBJ2-3; unclear D gene. The CDR3 has 16 residues. V was clipped by 1 base and J by 4 bases, with 15 bases between them. CDR1 and CDR2 (germline): ENHRY, SYGVKD. CDR3 bases: TGTGCCATCAGTGAGTTTGTGAAGGGTGGCGCAGATACGCAGTATTTT. It specifies CAISEFVKGGADTQYF.

This clonotype was recorded at least ten times. The chain recombines TRBV28 with TRBJ1-5; TRBD1 matches at 8 bases. The CDR3 is 16 amino acids. J lost 3 bases, V lost 4 bases, and 8 bases had no gene match. Germline V gene sequence: CDR1 MDHEN, CDR2 SYDVKM. CDR3 amino acids: CASSSLDRGYNQPQHF. The CDR3 DNA follows: TGTGCCAGCAGTTCCCTCGACAGGGGCTACAATCAGCCCCAGCATTTT.

This clonotype has a handful of counts. Given a much more abundant clone one base away, this may be a read error. The chain employs TRBV28 and TRBJ2-5; D is perhaps TRBD1 (5 bases). CDR1 and CDR2 from the germline V gene are MDHEN and SYDVKM. The CDR3 loop spans 14 amino acids. This CDR3 reads CASVGPQLQETQCF. CDR3 DNA sequence: TGTGCCAGTGTGGGGCCACAGTTACAAGAGACCCAGTGCTTC.

The J gene is TRBJ2-6, the V gene TRBV25-1; 12 bases agree with TRBD1. The CDR3 totals 18 residues. CDR1 is MGHDK, CDR2 SYGVNS, per germline. J lost 3 bases, V lost 4 bases, and 7 bases had no gene match. The CDR3 reads CASSGFGTGGHGANVLTF. For the CDR3, the DNA is TGTGCCAGCAGTGGGTTCGGGACAGGGGGCCATGGGGCCAACGTCCTGACTTTC.

This clonotype was counted many times. The chain joins TRBV10-3 to TRBJ2-3, with 12 positions matching TRBD2. CDR3 size: 15 residues. The germline V gene encodes CDR1 ENHRY and CDR2 SYGVKD. The ends lost 9 bases at V and 3 bases at J; junction bases unmatched: 7. The CDR3 protein is CAISRLAGVTDTQYF. The CDR3 nucleotides are TGTGCCATTTCTCGACTAGCGGGAGTGACAGATACGCAGTATTTT.

This clonotype was counted at least ten times. The chain couples TRBV6-1 to TRBJ2-5, with 9 nucleotides matching TRBD1. Germline V CDR1 and CDR2: MNHNS, SASEGT. J gave up 3 bases and V 6 bases, and 5 bases lay outside the gene matches. The CDR3 runs 14 residues. The CDR3 sequence: CASRTGQGKETQYF. CDR3 nucleotide sequence: TGTGCCAGCAGAACGGGACAGGGAAAAGAGACCCAGTACTTC.